This T cell receptor beta chain was recovered during a study of T cells in Graves' hyperthyroidism and ophthalmopathy. Study information: Before any treatment, at initial diagnosis, peripheral blood was collected. Study observations and caveats: In validation, the model predicted ophthalmopathy. These predictions came a median approximately 6.5 months before onset.

Stable disease denoted Graves' hyperthyroidism without ophthalmopathy progression within 18 months. As for this clonotype: The antigen remains undetermined.

Amplified TCR beta CDR3 regions came from RNA transcripts. With the HTBI primer set, the TCR CDR3 went through a first round of RT-PCR. TCRdb reanalysed the multiplex PCR reads using MiXCR and keeps one entry per CDR3 protein. The table includes approximately 610,000 distinct CDR3 sequences, 16% detected once. The sequence derives from a woman aged 18-30 years with Graves' hyperthyroidism. The sample was blood.

CDR3 DNA sequence: TGTGCCACCCAACAGGGGGCCGTACAAGAGACCCAGTACTTC. Translation: CATQQGAVQETQYF. The J gene is TRBJ2-5, the V gene TRBV24-1; 9 nucleotides align to TRBD1. V lost 9 bases and J lost 2; bases outside the gene matches: 6. This CDR3 region has 14 residues. Germline CDR1 KGHDR, CDR2 SFDVKD.